A selection of T cell receptor beta chains follows, all from one sample in a study of identical twins. TCRdb used MiXCR to reprocess the 5' RACE reads, holding one entry per CDR3 protein. This sample has hundreds of thousands of distinct CDR3 sequences, with 9% to 15% found just once. The sample was also linked to a second study, of yellow fever vaccine responses in identical twins.

The sequencing sample was made of CD8+ T cells sorted from blood. The source of these receptors is a woman aged 18-30 years in good health. Each CDR3 is given with its conserved first and last residue. A D gene is named only where the DNA matches it firmly. A row's size may be missing; if present it is once, few, many or a size class.

TRBJ2-3,NA,NA,TRBV11-2,18,CASSLGSSPDRSTDTQYF,TGTGCCAGCAGCTTAGGATCCTCCCCTGACCGGAGCACAGATACGCAGTATTTT
TRBJ2-5,few,NA,TRBV9,14,CASSSRQAQETQYF,TGTGCCAGCAGCTCTAGACAGGCTCAAGAGACCCAGTACTTC
TRBJ2-1,few,NA,TRBV20-1,13,CSARLLDSGEQFF,TGCAGTGCTAGGCTCCTAGACAGTGGTGAGCAGTTCTTC
TRBJ2-7,few,TRBD1,TRBV19,15,CASSAGTGSGYEQYF,TGTGCCAGTAGTGCCGGGACAGGGAGCGGCTACGAGCAGTACTTC
TRBJ2-2,NA,NA,TRBV4-2,15,CASSRGTSFAGELFF,TGTGCCAGCAGCCGTGGGACTTCCTTCGCCGGGGAGCTGTTTTTT
TRBJ1-2,few,TRBD1,TRBV3-1,14,CASSGQGPGYGYTF,TGTGCCAGCAGCGGACAGGGCCCCGGCTATGGCTACACCTTC
TRBJ2-5,NA,TRBD1,TRBV5-1,14,CASSPGTGLETQYF,TGCGCCAGCAGCCCCGGGACAGGGTTAGAGACCCAGTACTTC
TRBJ1-1,NA,NA,TRBV20-1,13,CSAIRGMGTEAFF,TGCAGTGCTATTAGGGGAATGGGTACTGAAGCTTTCTTT
TRBJ2-1,NA,NA,TRBV2,14,CATPVWRGYNEQFF,TGTGCCACCCCAGTCTGGCGGGGATACAATGAGCAGTTCTTC
TRBJ1-4,NA,NA,TRBV6-5,15,CASSYSGFGNEKLFF,TGTGCCAGCAGCTACTCAGGGTTTGGTAATGAAAAACTGTTTTTT
TRBJ1-1,NA,NA,TRBV6-4,13,CASSDSEGAKAFF,TGTGCCAGCAGTGACTCTGAGGGCGCCAAGGCTTTCTTT
TRBJ2-1,many,TRBD1,TRBV4-1,12,CASSQGGQGWFF,TGCGCCAGCAGCCAAGGGGGACAGGGTTGGTTCTTC
TRBJ2-2,few,TRBD2,TRBV25-1,18,CASMPWGGVAGDTGELFF,TGTGCCAGCATGCCCTGGGGAGGGGTAGCGGGAGACACCGGGGAGCTGTTTTTT
TRBJ1-4,many,NA,TRBV12-3/TRBV12-4,14,CASRPTATNEKLFF,TGTGCCAGCAGACCGACAGCCACTAATGAAAAACTGTTTTTT
TRBJ1-4,many,NA,TRBV4-1,18,CASSQALRRATTNEKLFF,TGCGCCAGCAGCCAAGCCCTGCGGAGGGCAACAACTAATGAAAAACTGTTTTTT
TRBJ2-1,few,NA,TRBV4-1,13,CASSQGLTNEQFF,TGCGCCAGCAGCCAAGGATTGACAAATGAGCAGTTCTTC
TRBJ2-3,NA,NA,TRBV7-9,17,CASSLPGAGVNTDTQYF,TGTGCCAGCAGCTTACCAGGAGCCGGGGTAAACACAGATACGCAGTATTTT
TRBJ2-1,few,NA,TRBV4-1,15,CASSQVDTAPNEQFF,TGCGCCAGCAGCCAAGTTGACACCGCCCCCAATGAGCAGTTCTTC
TRBJ2-1,many,TRBD2,TRBV7-9,16,CASEGRRGTSYNEQFF,TGTGCCAGCGAAGGCCGGCGGGGGACCTCCTACAATGAGCAGTTCTTC
TRBJ1-2,NA,TRBD1,TRBV5-5,17,CASSYRWDRGANYGYTF,TGTGCCAGCAGCTACCGATGGGACAGGGGAGCTAACTATGGCTACACCTTC
TRBJ1-5,NA,NA,TRBV27,16,CASSSHNWGSNQPQHF,TGTGCCAGCAGTTCCCACAATTGGGGTAGCAATCAGCCCCAGCATTTT
TRBJ1-1,NA,TRBD1,TRBV7-9,15,CASSLEQGMNTEASF,TGTGCCAGCAGCTTAGAACAGGGGATGAACACTGAAGCTTCCTTT
TRBJ1-6,NA,TRBD1,TRBV15,14,CATQDRGANSPLHF,TGTGCCACCCAGGACAGGGGAGCGAATTCACCCCTCCACTTT
TRBJ2-2,few,TRBD1,TRBV5-1,15,CASSYGQGIHGELFF,TGCGCCAGCAGTTACGGACAGGGAATTCACGGGGAGCTGTTTTTT
TRBJ2-1,NA,TRBD1,TRBV7-9,14,CASSPWDRGDEQFF,TGTGCCAGCAGCCCGTGGGACAGGGGAGATGAGCAGTTCTTC
TRBJ1-2,NA,NA,TRBV20-1,12,CSARGEDYGYTF,TGCAGTGCGAGAGGGGAGGACTATGGCTACACCTTC
TRBJ1-1,NA,NA,TRBV7-9,12,CASSITNTEAFF,TGTGCCAGCAGTATCACGAACACTGAAGCTTTCTTT
TRBJ2-1,many,NA,TRBV5-1,12,CASSMDSNEQFF,TGCGCCAGCAGCATGGACAGCAATGAGCAGTTCTTC
TRBJ2-7,few,TRBD1,TRBV27,13,CATAPGTGFEQYF,TGTGCCACCGCACCCGGGACAGGGTTCGAGCAGTACTTC
TRBJ2-1,NA,TRBD2,TRBV15,16,CATSRAELAGPDEQFF,TGTGCCACCAGCAGAGCGGAACTAGCGGGACCGGATGAGCAGTTCTTC
TRBJ2-7,NA,TRBD1,TRBV7-9,15,CASSPKQQGVREQYF,TGTGCCAGCAGCCCCAAACAGCAGGGGGTGAGGGAGCAGTACTTC